This is a list of T cell receptor beta chains from one sample in a study of cytomegalovirus exposure and HLA in healthy donors. Here immunoSEQ multiplex PCR was the method, and the copy in TCRdb shows in-frame clones only, minus some. This table has under 200,000 clones, 80% to 90% appearing once. Sequencing input: PBMCs. These receptors were taken from a man between 18 and 35 years old in good health and CMV-seropositive. Each CDR3 is given with its conserved first and last residue. The D gene is left open where the match is weak. Size is stated for part of the rows, as once, few or many counts, or as a class when the clone is expanded.

>.|TRBJ1-5|.|TRBV2
CASSDRVSDQPQHF
TGTGCCAGCAGTGACAGGGTTTCCGATCAGCCCCAGCATTTT
>.|TRBJ2-7|once|TRBV5-1
CASSSGVVYEQYF
TGCGCCAGCAGTTCGGGAGTTGTTTACGAGCAGTACTTC
>.|TRBJ2-1|.|TRBV10-3
CAISESTLYHEQFF
TGTGCCATCAGTGAGTCGACTCTGTACCATGAGCAGTTCTTC
>TRBD1|TRBJ2-7|.|TRBV9
CASSPPGTGSEQYF
TGTGCCAGCAGCCCCCCCGGGACAGGGAGCGAGCAGTACTTC
>.|TRBJ2-7|.|TRBV4-3
CASSQDAAPATDYEQYF
TGCGCCAGCAGCCAAGATGCGGCCCCGGCTACCGACTACGAGCAGTACTTC
>.|TRBJ2-3|.|TRBV25-1
CASRYGWTDTQYF
TGTGCCAGCAGGTACGGGTGGACAGATACGCAGTATTTT
>.|TRBJ2-1|.|TRBV30
CAWSLVSQYSEQFF
TGTGCCTGGAGTTTGGTATCACAGTACTCTGAGCAGTTCTTC
>.|TRBJ1-2|.|TRBV7-2
CASSLGQGYGYTF
TGTGCCAGCAGCTTAGGCCAGGGCTATGGCTACACCTTC
>TRBD1|TRBJ1-5|few|TRBV6-6
CASSVEGTVNQPQHF
TGTGCCAGCAGTGTAGAGGGGACAGTCAATCAGCCCCAGCATTTT
>.|TRBJ1-4|.|TRBV7-2
CASSSRVRGLTNEKLFF
TGTGCCAGCAGCTCTCGGGTCCGAGGCTTAACTAATGAAAAACTGTTTTTT
>TRBD1|TRBJ1-6|.|TRBV6-5
CASSTSGGWSPLRF
TGTGCCAGCAGTACGTCAGGGGGCTGGTCACCCCTCCGCTTT
>TRBD2|TRBJ2-3|.|TRBV5-6
CASSAGGWASGDTQYF
TGTGCCAGCAGCGCGGGAGGGTGGGCATCGGGAGATACGCAGTATTTT
>.|TRBJ1-5|.|TRBV6-5
CASSYNGEGNQPQHF
TGTGCCAGCAGTTACAACGGGGAGGGGAATCAGCCCCAGCATTTT
>.|TRBJ2-7|once|TRBV18
CASSPMRMSSYEQYF
TGTGCCAGCTCACCAATGCGGATGAGCTCCTACGAGCAGTACTTC
>.|TRBJ2-3|.|TRBV2
CASSTSTDTQYF
TGTGCCAGCAGTACTAGCACAGATACGCAGTATTTT
>.|TRBJ2-7|.|TRBV7-9
CASSGQAPHGYEQYF
TGTGCCAGCAGCGGCCAGGCACCCCATGGATACGAGCAGTACTTC
>TRBD1|TRBJ1-5|.|TRBV6-5
CASRDGQGVSPQHF
TGTGCCAGCAGGGATGGACAGGGAGTGTCGCCCCAGCATTTT
>.|TRBJ1-5|once|TRBV15
CATSGGGISNQPQHF
TGTGCCACCAGCGGCGGGGGGATAAGCAATCAGCCCCAGCATTTT
>TRBD1|TRBJ1-4|.|TRBV9
CASSYTTGANEKLFF
TGTGCCAGCAGCTATACGACAGGGGCTAATGAAAAACTGTTTTTT
>.|TRBJ2-7|.|TRBV19
CARGSWVFSEQYF
TGTGCCAGAGGGAGTTGGGTCTTCTCCGAGCAGTACTTC
>.|TRBJ1-5|.|TRBV19
CASSIERRPQHF
TGTGCCAGTAGTATTGAGAGGCGGCCCCAGCATTTT
>TRBD1|TRBJ1-1|.|TRBV7-6
CASSLRQGAEAFF
TGTGCCAGCAGCTTGCGACAGGGCGCTGAAGCTTTCTTT
>TRBD2|TRBJ2-3|.|TRBV5-6
CASSFLTSGGDTQYF
TGTGCCAGCAGCTTCTTGACTAGCGGGGGAGATACGCAGTATTTT
>.|TRBJ2-5|.|TRBV7-9
CASRLGQRFQETQYF
TGTGCCAGCAGACTTGGACAGAGATTTCAAGAGACCCAGTACTTC
>TRBD1|TRBJ2-5|.|TRBV28
CASSLQGGLVRGQYF
TGTGCCAGCAGCTTACAGGGGGGATTAGTCAGGGGCCAGTACTTC
>TRBD2|TRBJ2-1|.|TRBV7-6
CARGAGGTYNEQFF
TGTGCCAGGGGTGCGGGGGGCACTTACAATGAGCAGTTCTTC
>.|TRBJ1-2|.|TRBV5-6
CASSSGEYGYTF
TGTGCCAGCAGCTCAGGGGAATATGGCTACACCTTC
>TRBD1|TRBJ2-7|few|TRBV7-6
CASSLELAGGAYEQYF
TGTGCCAGCAGCTTAGAACTGGCAGGGGGAGCCTACGAGCAGTACTTC
>.|TRBJ2-3|few|TRBV6-6
CASSYAGAADTQYF
TGTGCCAGCAGTTACGCTGGGGCGGCGGATACGCAGTATTTT
>.|TRBJ1-1|.|TRBV9
CASSAASGGRAFF
TGTGCCAGCAGCGCCGCCTCCGGGGGTCGGGCTTTCTTT
>.|TRBJ2-1|.|TRBV29-1
CSAPGVWDTYNEQFF
TGCAGCGCTCCCGGTGTTTGGGACACATACAATGAGCAGTTCTTC
>TRBD1|TRBJ1-6|.|TRBV9
CASSVGRDSNSPLHF
TGTGCCAGCAGCGTTGGAAGGGACAGTAATTCACCCCTCCACTTT
>.|TRBJ1-2|.|TRBV7-3
CASSLRGERIDGYTF
TGTGCCAGCAGCTTACGGGGGGAAAGAATCGATGGCTACACCTTC
>.|TRBJ1-1|.|TRBV7-9
CASSPKGGVNTEAFF
TGTGCCAGCAGCCCCAAAGGGGGGGTTAACACTGAAGCTTTCTTT
>TRBD1|TRBJ2-3|.|TRBV7-9
CASSSGQGSTDTQYF
TGTGCCAGCAGCTCGGGACAGGGAAGCACAGATACGCAGTATTTT
>.|TRBJ1-3|.|TRBV19
CASRPPEAGNTIYF
TGTGCCAGTAGGCCCCCAGAGGCGGGAAACACCATATATTTT
>TRBD1|TRBJ2-5|.|TRBV7-9
CASSGGQGKETQYF
TGTGCCAGCAGCGGAGGACAGGGGAAGGAGACCCAGTACTTC
>.|TRBJ2-5|once|TRBV15
CATSRDSQETQYF
TGTGCCACCAGCCGGGACTCCCAAGAGACCCAGTACTTC
>TRBD2|TRBJ2-5|.|TRBV6-5
CASSYGLADKETQYF
TGTGCCAGCAGTTACGGCCTAGCGGATAAAGAGACCCAGTACTTC
>TRBD1|TRBJ1-2|.|TRBV6-5
CASSGGQQKYYGYTF
TGTGCCAGCAGTGGGGGACAGCAAAAGTACTATGGCTACACCTTC
>TRBD1|TRBJ2-7|.|TRBV19
CASSIRGPGSYEQYF
TGTGCCAGTAGTATCAGGGGGCCCGGCTCCTACGAGCAGTACTTC
>TRBD1|TRBJ1-1|.|TRBV4-3
CASSQEGQSYTEAFF
TGCGCCAGCAGCCAAGAGGGACAGTCCTACACTGAAGCTTTCTTT
>.|TRBJ1-1|.|TRBV6-1
CASSGWTALNTEAFF
TGTGCCAGCAGTGGGTGGACAGCCCTGAACACTGAAGCTTTCTTT
>.|TRBJ1-2|.|TRBV6-1
CASSPLGGAGYGYTF
TGTGCCAGCAGTCCACTGGGGGGGGCCGGCTATGGCTACACCTTC
>TRBD1|TRBJ2-5|.|TRBV6-6
CASSPNRGSETQYF
TGTGCCAGCAGTCCGAACAGGGGGAGCGAGACCCAGTACTTC
>.|TRBJ2-3|.|TRBV6-1
CASILSQGGDTQYF
TGTGCCAGCATACTCAGCCAGGGCGGAGATACGCAGTATTTT
>.|TRBJ2-1|.|TRBV5-1
CASSSWGGRSSYNEQFF
TGCGCCAGCAGCTCCTGGGGGGGGCGGAGCTCCTACAATGAGCAGTTCTTC
>.|TRBJ2-3|.|TRBV11-3
CASSLARGVDTQYF
TGTGCCAGCAGCTTAGCCAGGGGAGTGGATACGCAGTATTTT
>TRBD2|TRBJ2-2|.|TRBV9
CASSVGGSTGELFF
TGTGCCAGCAGCGTCGGGGGGAGCACCGGGGAGCTGTTTTTT
>TRBD1|TRBJ1-6|.|TRBV6-1
CASSGRDRGLRASYNSPLHF
TGTGCCAGCAGTGGACGGGACAGGGGGCTTAGGGCCTCCTATAATTCACCCCTCCACTTT
>.|TRBJ2-7|.|TRBV7-9
CASSRMGSPSSYEQYF
TGTGCCAGCAGCCGCATGGGGAGCCCAAGCTCCTACGAGCAGTACTTC
>.|TRBJ1-2|.|TRBV10-3
CAISDSPTDAYGYTF
TGTGCCATCAGTGACTCCCCGACAGACGCTTATGGCTACACCTTC
>.|TRBJ1-4|.|TRBV2
CASTNGGSANEKLFF
TGTGCCAGCACCAACGGGGGTTCGGCTAATGAAAAACTGTTTTTT
>TRBD1|TRBJ1-6|.|TRBV30
CAWSGDSAFEPLHF
TGTGCCTGGAGTGGGGACAGCGCTTTTGAGCCCCTCCACTTT
>.|TRBJ1-1|.|TRBV7-9
CASSSVRTANTEAFF
TGTGCCAGCAGCTCCGTCAGGACAGCGAACACTGAAGCTTTCTTT
>.|TRBJ1-1|.|TRBV4-3
CASSQEGQGLTEAFF
TGCGCCAGCAGCCAAGAAGGCCAGGGCCTGACTGAAGCTTTCTTT
>.|TRBJ1-5|.|TRBV21-1
CASSIAQAHRNQPQHF
TGTGCCAGCAGCATAGCTCAAGCTCACCGCAATCAGCCCCAGCATTTT
>TRBD1|TRBJ1-5|.|TRBV5-6
CASSRGTGTGQPQHF
TGTGCCAGCAGCCGGGGGACAGGCACTGGTCAGCCCCAGCATTTT